This T cell receptor beta chain was found in a study of blood T cells in healthy people across ages. Study observations and caveats: Possibly, changes in expanded clonotypes were confounded because donor CMV status was unknown. Both higher diversity and more naive CD4+ cells marked long-lived donors when set against aged donors. Naive T cell percentage by flow cytometry tracked strongly with beta diversity.

Isolation per sample recovered at least 6 million PBMCs. Primed by a sample-barcoded 5' primer and a J-beta primer mix, a second PCR proceeded for 7 to 11 cycles. TCRdb re-derived calls from the 5' RACE reads in MiXCR, one entry per CDR3 protein. The sample lists fewer than 800,000 distinct CDR3 sequences; around half were seen once. To note about this clonotype: Its antigen remains unknown. This may stem from a read error, because a much larger clone lies one nucleotide away.

The CDR3 runs to 15 residues. Germline lookup yields CDR1 PRHDT and CDR2 FYEKMQ (reference sequence). V and J are TRBV13 and TRBJ2-5, with 7 bases aligning to TRBD2. Sequenced material: blood. The receptor's source is a woman aged 55-70 years in good health. CDR3 nucleotides: TGTGCCAGCAGTCGGCGGGAGTATAATAGAGAGGCCCAGTACTTC. Amino acids: CASSRREYNREAQYF.